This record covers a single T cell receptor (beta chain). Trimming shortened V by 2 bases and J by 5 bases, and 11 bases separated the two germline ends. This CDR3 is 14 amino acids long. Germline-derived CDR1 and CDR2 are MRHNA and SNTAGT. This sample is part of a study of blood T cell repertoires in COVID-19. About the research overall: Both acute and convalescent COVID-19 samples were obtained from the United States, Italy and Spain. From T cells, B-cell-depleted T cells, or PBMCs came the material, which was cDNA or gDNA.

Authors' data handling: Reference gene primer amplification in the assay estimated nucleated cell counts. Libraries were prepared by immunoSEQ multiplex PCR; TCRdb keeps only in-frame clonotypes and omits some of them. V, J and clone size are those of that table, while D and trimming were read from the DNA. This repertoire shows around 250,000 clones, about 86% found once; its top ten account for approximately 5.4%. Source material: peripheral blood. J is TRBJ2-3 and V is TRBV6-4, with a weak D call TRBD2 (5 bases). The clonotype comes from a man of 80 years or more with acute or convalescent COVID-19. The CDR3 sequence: CASSDPAAGDTQYF. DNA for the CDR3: TGTGCCAGCAGTGACCCGGCTGCGGGAGATACGCAGTATTTT.